The 29 T cell receptor beta chains listed next were all sequenced from one sample in a study of cytomegalovirus exposure and HLA in healthy donors. Data came from immunoSEQ multiplex PCR; TCRdb stores just in-frame clones and leaves some out. The sample lists 150,000 to 200,000 clones; roughly 80% were seen once. The source material was PBMCs. All receptors derive from a man younger than 45 in good health and CMV-seropositive.

V gene TRBV28 combines with J gene TRBJ2-5, with a possible D match to TRBD1 (5 bases). Germline V gene data show CDR1 as MDHEN and CDR2 as SYDVKM. V lost 6 bases to trimming and J lost 1 base, with 9 bases between them. The CDR3 is 13 amino acids. CDR3: CASRPGAQETQYF. The CDR3 DNA follows: TGTGCCAGCAGACCTGGGGCCCAAGAGACCCAGTACTTC.

This chain connects TRBV5-4 to TRBJ1-4, with D hard to call. The CDR3 contains 15 residues. V was cut by 4 bases and J by 4 bases, with 14 bases left in between. Germline loops: CDR1 SGHNT, CDR2 YYREEE (reference sequence). The CDR3 bases are TGTGCCAGCAGCCCGATGCCCGGGGTTAATGAAAAACTGTTTTTT. Translation: CASSPMPGVNEKLFF. Looking up the rest from reference TRBV5-4 and TRBJ1-4 gives the full variable domain: ETGVTQSPTHLIKTRGQQVTLRCSSQSGHNTVSWYQQALGQGPQFIFQYYREEENGRGNFPPRFSGLQFPNYSSELNVNALELDDSALYLCASSPMPGVNEKLFFGSGTQLSVL.

This clone was seen more than once but under ten times. In DNA form, the CDR3 reads TGTGCCACCAGCCCAAGGGTGCGGGGGGAGTACGAGCAGTACTTC. Translating it yields CATSPRVRGEYEQYF. The chain combines TRBV15 with TRBJ2-7; 8 positions match TRBD2. The ends lost 5 bases at V and 4 bases at J; junction bases unmatched: 10. The CDR3 runs to 15 residues. Germline CDR1 is LNHNV and CDR2 is YYDKDF (reference sequence).

J is TRBJ2-3 and V is TRBV7-6; 9 bases map to TRBD1. CDR3 length: 17 amino acids. Germline V gives CDR1 SGHVS, CDR2 FNYEAQ. With 4 bases clipped from V and 0 bases from J, the junction kept 8 bases outside the gene matches. Here the CDR3 DNA reads TGTGCCAGCAGCTCCCCCCGGACAGGGGACAGCACAGATACGCAGTATTTT. It codes for CASSSPRTGDSTDTQYF.

V gene TRBV7-6 combines with J gene TRBJ1-2; TRBD1 is a possible D gene (6 bases). The CDR3 sequence is 12 residues long. The germline V and J ends were trimmed by 2 bases and 8 bases, with 9 bases remaining between them. Germline CDR1 and CDR2: SGHVS and FNYEAQ. The CDR3 loop reads CASSLTGSGYTF. As DNA, the CDR3 is TGTGCCAGCAGCTTAACAGGGTCCGGCTACACCTTC.

The chain is built from TRBV10-3 and TRBJ2-7; D might be TRBD2 (5 bases). The CDR3 loop spans 14 amino acids. Trimming took off 7 bases at V and 0 bases at J, with 13 bases between the two ends. Germline V gives CDR1 ENHRY, CDR2 SYGVKD. The CDR3 DNA reads as TGTGCCATCAAGCCCGCTGGACTCTCCTACGAGCAGTACTTC. This codes for CAIKPAGLSYEQYF.

The chain joins TRBV7-2 to TRBJ1-2, with a possible D match to TRBD1 (5 bases). Trimming took 5 bases from V and 4 from J, leaving 14 bases between them. Per germline, CDR1 SGHTA and CDR2 FQGNSA. This CDR3 comprises 14 residues. The CDR3 sequence: CASSPEWRGYGYTF. The CDR3 DNA is TGTGCCAGCAGCCCGGAGTGGAGGGGCTATGGCTACACCTTC.

The chain is built from TRBV5-1 and TRBJ2-2; TRBD2 might be the D (5 bases). The CDR3 extends over 15 amino acids. Per the germline V gene, CDR1 is SGHRS and CDR2 is YFSETQ. The V end lost 2 bases, the J end lost 0 bases, and 8 bases lay between the germline ends. CDR3 in amino acids: CASSLRLSNTGELFF. CDR3 bases: TGCGCCAGCAGCTTAAGACTATCGAACACCGGGGAGCTGTTTTTT.

V and J are TRBV7-2 and TRBJ2-3; D gene unclear. Germline-derived CDR1 and CDR2 are SGHTA and FQGNSA. The V gene lost 1 base and the J gene lost 0 bases, with 8 bases spanning the gap. The CDR3 runs 15 residues. DNA of the CDR3: TGTGCCAGCAGCTTAGTTCCGGTTAGCACAGATACGCAGTATTTT. As protein: CASSLVPVSTDTQYF.

V is TRBV11-3 and J is TRBJ1-2, with TRBD1 matching over 9 bases. This CDR3 comprises 14 residues. With V trimmed by 5 bases and J by 5 bases, 6 bases remained unmatched. Germline V lookup: CDR1 SGHNT, CDR2 YENEEA. CDR3 bases: TGTGCCAGCAGCATCCCGGGACAGGGATATGGCTACACCTTC. This codes for CASSIPGQGYGYTF.

The chain has TRBV19 and TRBJ2-5; possible D gene TRBD1, 6 bases. Germline CDR1 is LNHDA and CDR2 is SQIVND (reference sequence). V was shortened by 3 bases and J by 3 bases, with 11 bases between the two germline ends. The CDR3 consists of 14 residues. CDR3 in amino acids: CASSMGTGKETQYF. The CDR3 DNA follows: TGTGCCAGTAGTATGGGTACAGGGAAAGAGACCCAGTACTTC.

This sequence joins TRBV4-1 and TRBJ1-6; TRBD1 aligns across 7 bases. From germline, CDR1 is MGHRA and CDR2 YSYEKL. V trimming: 4 bases; J trimming: 9 bases; junction bases outside the gene matches: 9. The CDR3 runs to 15 residues. The CDR3 DNA follows: TGCGCCAGCAGCCCTTCTCGGACAGGTCGTTCACCCCTCCACTTT. It encodes CASSPSRTGRSPLHF.

V and J are TRBV4-1 and TRBJ2-5; tentative D call: TRBD2 (5 bases). There are 14 residues in the CDR3. Trimming stripped 8 bases from V and 7 bases from J, with 20 bases between. Germline CDR1 MGHRA, CDR2 YSYEKL. CDR3 bases: TGCGCCAGCGACGAGGGTGTCCCCTGGGGGACCCAGTACTTC. It is translated as CASDEGVPWGTQYF.

V and J are TRBV18 and TRBJ2-5; D remains ambiguous. This CDR3 contains 13 residues. The V end lost 0 bases, the J end lost 2 bases, and 4 bases lay between the germline ends. The germline gives CDR1 KGHSH, CDR2 LQKENI. The CDR3 region is CASSPPAQETQYF. CDR3 in DNA: TGTGCCAGCTCACCACCGGCACAAGAGACCCAGTACTTC.

The chain recombines TRBV15 with TRBJ2-1; no firm D call. CDR1 and CDR2 (germline): LNHNV, YYDKDF (reference sequence). This CDR3 contains 14 residues. V was shortened by 1 base and J by 0 bases, with 4 bases between the two germline ends. The chain's CDR3 is CATSRAGSYNEQFF. The CDR3 coding sequence is TGTGCCACCAGCAGAGCCGGCTCCTACAATGAGCAGTTCTTC.

The V call is TRBV7-2, the J call TRBJ2-3; 9 positions agree with TRBD2. The V segment lost 5 bases and the J segment 2 bases; nucleotides outside the gene matches: 17. Germline loops: CDR1 SGHTA, CDR2 FQGNSA. The CDR3 spans 19 residues. CDR3 amino acids: CASSPSSGARLASTDTQYF. The CDR3 nucleotides read TGTGCCAGCAGCCCATCTAGCGGGGCCCGCCTAGCCTCCACAGATACGCAGTATTTT.

V is TRBV19 and J is TRBJ2-5, with 8 bases aligning to TRBD2. Germline CDR1 LNHDA, CDR2 SQIVND (reference sequence). The CDR3 covers 14 residues. The V segment lost 0 bases and the J segment 5 bases; nucleotides outside the gene matches: 2. The CDR3 bases are TGTGCCAGTAGTATAGATCGGGAGGGGGAGACCCAGTACTTC. Translated: CASSIDREGETQYF.

V is TRBV27 and J is TRBJ2-2, with 9 bases matching TRBD1. V shed 5 bases, J shed 4 bases, and the junction held 8 bases outside the gene matches. Germline V gives CDR1 MNHEY, CDR2 SMNVEV (reference sequence). The CDR3 consists of 16 residues. The CDR3 loop reads CASSLRGQGFTGELFF. As DNA, the CDR3 is TGTGCCAGCAGTCTGCGCGGACAGGGGTTCACCGGGGAGCTGTTTTTT.

The rearrangement links TRBV10-1 to TRBJ2-7, with D uncertain. Germline assignment: CDR1 WNHNN and CDR2 SYGVQD (reference sequence). The CDR3 runs to 12 residues. V was pared by 3 bases and J by 4 bases, with 7 bases between. In nucleotides, the CDR3 is TGCGCCAGCAGTGAATCCGGTTACGAGCAGTACTTC. Its translation is CASSESGYEQYF.

The rearrangement joins TRBV6-6 to TRBJ2-7; unclear D gene. Germline loops: CDR1 MNHNY, CDR2 SVGAGI (reference sequence). V lost 2 bases to trimming and J lost 0 bases, with 8 bases between them. This CDR3 has 14 amino acids. The CDR3 protein is CASSYTRSSYEQYF. The CDR3 coding sequence is TGTGCCAGCAGTTACACCCGGAGCTCCTACGAGCAGTACTTC.

A single count supports this clone. The gene calls are TRBV28 and TRBJ1-6; D unclear. The CDR3 extends over 12 amino acids. Germline V gene data show CDR1 as MDHEN and CDR2 as SYDVKM. Trimming removed 7 bases from V and 9 bases from J, with 10 bases in between. CDR3 loop: CASTRVGSPLHF. DNA of the CDR3: TGTGCCAGCACCCGGGTGGGTTCACCCCTCCACTTT.

The rearrangement joins TRBV5-1 to TRBJ1-1; possibly TRBD1 for D (6 bases). V lost 5 bases and J lost 1, with 9 bases in between. The CDR3 loop spans 13 amino acids. Looked up from germline, CDR1 is SGHRS and CDR2 is YFSETQ. The CDR3 protein is CASRTGSNTEAFF. CDR3 coding DNA: TGCGCCAGCAGGACAGGATCGAACACTGAAGCTTTCTTT. Filled out from reference TRBV5-1 and TRBJ1-1, the complete variable domain reads KAGVTQTPRYLIKTRGQQVTLSCSPISGHRSVSWYQQTPGQGLQFLFEYFSETQRNKGNFPGRFSGRQFSNSRSEMNVSTLELGDSALYLCASRTGSNTEAFFGQGTRLTVV.

This chain connects TRBV7-8 to TRBJ2-2, with no clear D. CDR1 SGHVS and CDR2 FQNEAQ come from the germline V gene. V gave up 1 base and J gave up 7 bases, with 4 bases separating them. The CDR3 runs to 12 residues. The CDR3 is CASSLVVGELFF. The CDR3 DNA follows: TGTGCCAGCAGCTTAGTAGTCGGGGAGCTGTTTTTT.

The chain links TRBV5-1 to TRBJ2-3; maybe TRBD1 (5 bases). Germline V lookup: CDR1 SGHRS, CDR2 YFSETQ. V lost 0 bases and J 2 bases, leaving 10 bases between the germline ends. The CDR3 totals 15 residues. This CDR3 reads CASSLADKPTDTQYF. DNA of the CDR3: TGCGCCAGCAGCTTGGCGGACAAACCCACAGATACGCAGTATTTT.

In this sample, this clone turned up a few times. The genes are TRBV9 and TRBJ2-7; D perhaps matches TRBD1 (6 bases). In germline, CDR1 is SGDLS, CDR2 YYNGEE. This CDR3 region has 16 residues. Deletions cut 0 bases from V and 0 bases from J, with 13 bases between. The chain's CDR3 is CASSVGDIASSYEQYF. The CDR3 nucleotides are TGTGCCAGCAGCGTAGGGGACATCGCTAGCTCCTACGAGCAGTACTTC. Combining the CDR3 with reference TRBV9 and TRBJ2-7 gives the whole variable domain DSGVTQTPKHLITATGQRVTLRCSPRSGDLSVYWYQQSLDQGLQFLIQYYNGEERAKGNILERFSAQQFPDLHSELNLSSLELGDSALYFCASSVGDIASSYEQYFGPGTRLTVT.

The CDR3 loop reads CASSWTGGYNEQFF. CDR3 sequence (DNA): TGTGCCAGCAGCTGGACAGGGGGCTACAATGAGCAGTTCTTC. The chain combines TRBV25-1 with TRBJ2-1, with 10 bases identical to TRBD1. The length of the CDR3 is 14 residues. V lost 6 bases and J lost 3; bases outside the gene matches: 2. Germline CDR1 and CDR2: MGHDK and SYGVNS.

CDR3 protein: CASSYGVDQPQHF. CDR3 coding DNA: TGTGCCAGCAGTTACGGAGTGGATCAGCCCCAGCATTTT. V is TRBV6-5 and J is TRBJ1-5; no clear D. V shed 2 bases and J shed 5 bases, with 7 bases lying between them. CDR3 length equals 13 residues. Germline V gene lookup returns CDR1 MNHEY and CDR2 SVGAGI.

J is TRBJ2-3 and V is TRBV7-8; 8 positions agree with TRBD1. The CDR3 contains 19 residues. V shed 3 bases, J shed 2 bases, and the junction held 16 bases outside the gene matches. Germline CDR1 is SGHVS and CDR2 is FQNEAQ. CDR3 DNA: TGTGCCAGCAGCTTGGTGGACAGGGTCGCCGAGACCTACACAGATACGCAGTATTTT. As protein: CASSLVDRVAETYTDTQYF.

The chain couples TRBV7-2 to TRBJ1-6; D is unclear. Trimming shortened V by 1 base and J by 12 bases, and 10 bases separated the two germline ends. Germline CDR1 SGHTA, CDR2 FQGNSA. The CDR3 runs 13 residues. The CDR3 DNA reads TGTGCCAGCAGCTTAGGCGCACAGTTACCCCTCCACTTT. This encodes CASSLGAQLPLHF.